Following are 5 T cell receptor beta chains from one sample sequenced in a study of cytomegalovirus exposure and HLA in healthy donors. The study ran its PCR with 60 Vbeta and 13 Jbeta primers. Produced via immunoSEQ multiplex PCR; TCRdb's table is partial and in-frame only. Of around 300,000 clones listed, about 75% were seen once; the top ten hold under 3%. What was sequenced was PBMCs. Receptors were obtained from a female donor in good health and CMV-seronegative.

In DNA form, the CDR3 reads TGTGCCAGCAGCATTTTTCTAGGGAACACTGAAGCTTTCTTT. This codes for CASSIFLGNTEAFF. The chain uses TRBV14 and TRBJ1-1; D unclear. The CDR3 length is 14 residues. Germline lookup yields CDR1 SGHDN and CDR2 FVKESK. Deletions cut 5 bases from V and 1 base from J, with 11 bases between. Looking up the rest from reference TRBV14 and TRBJ1-1 gives the full variable domain: EAGVTQFPSHSVIEKGQTVTLRCDPISGHDNLYWYRRVMGKEIKFLLHFVKESKQDESGMPNNRFLAERTGGTYSTLKVQPAELEDSGVYFCASSIFLGNTEAFFGQGTRLTVV.

J is TRBJ2-3 and V is TRBV5-1; TRBD2 might be the D (6 bases). The CDR3 consists of 15 residues. Trimming shortened V by 4 bases and J by 6 bases, and 18 bases separated the two germline ends. Germline V gene data show CDR1 as SGHRS and CDR2 as YFSETQ. CDR3: CASSLSGETSDTQYF. CDR3 sequence (DNA): TGCGCCAGCAGCCTATCGGGAGAGACAAGTGATACGCAGTATTTT.

The rearrangement uses TRBV5-1 and TRBJ1-3, with D unclear. The CDR3 extends over 14 amino acids. The germline V gene encodes CDR1 SGHRS and CDR2 YFSETQ. V was trimmed by 4 bases and J by 0 bases, leaving 8 bases between them. CDR3 amino acids: CASSAGSSGNTIYF. CDR3 bases: TGCGCCAGCAGCGCGGGATCCTCTGGAAACACCATATATTTT.

This clone was recorded a few times. This rearrangement joins TRBV9 to TRBJ1-2, with 7 bases aligning to TRBD1. The CDR3 contains 17 residues. CDR1 and CDR2 from the germline V gene are SGDLS and YYNGEE. Trimming removed 0 bases from V and 3 bases from J; junction bases left unmatched: 11. CDR3 loop: CASSVGTGDRVDYGYTF. CDR3 in DNA: TGTGCCAGCAGCGTAGGCACAGGGGATAGAGTCGACTATGGCTACACCTTC.

This clone has just a few counts. The rearrangement links TRBV4-2 to TRBJ2-2; 9 positions match TRBD2. Looked up from germline, CDR1 is LGHNA and CDR2 is YNFKEQ. The CDR3 is 17 amino acids. Germline trimming cut 3 bases from V and 4 bases from J; bases unmatched to any gene: 9. The CDR3 DNA reads as TGTGCCAGCAGCCATCAAGCGGGGGGAGGTGGCACCGGGGAGCTGTTTTTT. It is translated as CASSHQAGGGGTGELFF.